This section outlines one TCR beta chain sequence together with its context. Its antigen is not known. The data derive from a study of cytomegalovirus exposure and HLA in healthy donors. Across the whole study: From HLA-typed donors, an early data release held around 85 million unique TCRs. Study findings and constraints: Evidence from a later analysis indicated that most CMV-associated TCR beta chains looked HLA-restricted.

The PCR made use of 60 Vbeta and 13 Jbeta primers. Measured with immunoSEQ multiplex PCR; TCRdb has only the in-frame clones, and not every one. The sample shows 90,000 to 100,000 clones, approximately 79% of them seen only once. The germline V gene has CDR1 SQVTM and CDR2 ANQGSEA. This CDR3 region has 11 residues. The chain couples TRBV29-1 to TRBJ2-5, with D possibly being TRBD2 (6 bases). The J call could be wrong; TRBJ2-7 is a better fit for the DNA end. This receptor was identified in a male donor in good health and CMV-seronegative. Sequencing was done on a sample of PBMCs. The CDR3 region has the DNA TGCAGCGTGGGGGGAGTTTACGAGCAGTACTTC. Translation: CSVGGVYEQYF.